The clone carrying this TCR beta chain was seen only a few times. This entry is derived from a study of blood T cell repertoires in COVID-19. Only in-frame clones appear in the TCRdb table, and some are missing; sequencing was by immunoSEQ multiplex PCR. The sample shows under 140,000 clones, around 79% of them seen only once. V lost 3 bases to trimming and J lost 13 bases, with 12 bases between them. The CDR3 is 12 amino acids. Germline CDR1 and CDR2: SNHLY and FYNNEI. This clonotype was sampled from a woman at least 80 years old with active or convalescent COVID-19. The sample consisted of peripheral blood. The chain employs TRBV2 and TRBJ1-4; the D is unclear. The chain's CDR3 is CASSDVTRILFF. DNA of the CDR3: TGTGCCAGCAGTGACGTAACGCGGATACTGTTTTTT. The full variable domain, with the rest looked up from reference TRBV2 and TRBJ1-4, is EPEVTQTPSHQVTQMGQEVILRCVPISNHLYFYWYRQILGQKVEFLVSFYNNEISEKSEIFDDQFSVERPDGSNFTLKIRSTKLEDSAMYFCASSDVTRILFFGSGTQLSVL.